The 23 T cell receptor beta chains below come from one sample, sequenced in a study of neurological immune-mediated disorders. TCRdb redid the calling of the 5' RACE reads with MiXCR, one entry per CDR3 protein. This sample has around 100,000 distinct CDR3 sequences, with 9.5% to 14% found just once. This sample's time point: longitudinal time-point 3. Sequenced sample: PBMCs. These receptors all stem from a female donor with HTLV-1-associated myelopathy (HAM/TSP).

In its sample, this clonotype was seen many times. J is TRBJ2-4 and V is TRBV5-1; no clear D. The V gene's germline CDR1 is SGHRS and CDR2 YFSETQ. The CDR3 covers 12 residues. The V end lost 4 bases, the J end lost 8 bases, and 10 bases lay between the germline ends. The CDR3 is CASSSREYIQYF. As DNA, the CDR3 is TGCGCCAGCAGCAGTAGGGAATACATTCAGTACTTC.

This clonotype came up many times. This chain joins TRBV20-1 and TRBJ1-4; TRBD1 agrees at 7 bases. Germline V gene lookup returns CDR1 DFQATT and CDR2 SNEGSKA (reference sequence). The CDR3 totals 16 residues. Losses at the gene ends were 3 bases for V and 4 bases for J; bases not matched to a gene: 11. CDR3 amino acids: CSARTGTATLNEKLFF. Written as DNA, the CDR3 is TGCAGTGCTAGGACCGGGACAGCGACCCTTAATGAAAAACTGTTTTTT.

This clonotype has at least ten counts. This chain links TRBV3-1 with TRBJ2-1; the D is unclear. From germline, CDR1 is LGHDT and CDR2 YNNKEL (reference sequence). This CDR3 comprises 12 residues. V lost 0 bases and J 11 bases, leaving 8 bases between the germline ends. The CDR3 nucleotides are TGTGCCAGCAGCCAAGATAGGGCCCAGCAGTTCTTC. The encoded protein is CASSQDRAQQFF.

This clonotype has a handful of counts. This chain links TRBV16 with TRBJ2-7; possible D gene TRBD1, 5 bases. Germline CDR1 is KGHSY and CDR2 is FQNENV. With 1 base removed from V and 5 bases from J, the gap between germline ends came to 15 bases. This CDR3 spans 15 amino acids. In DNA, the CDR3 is TGTGCCAGCAGCCAATATGACAGTGGAAACCACGAGCAGTACTTC. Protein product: CASSQYDSGNHEQYF.

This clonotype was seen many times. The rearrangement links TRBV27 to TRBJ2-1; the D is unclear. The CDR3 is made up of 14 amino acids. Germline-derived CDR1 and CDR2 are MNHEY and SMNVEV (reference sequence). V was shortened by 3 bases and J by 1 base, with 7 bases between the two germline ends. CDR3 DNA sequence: TGTGCCAGCAGTTTTGTGGGGTCCTACAATGAGCAGTTCTTC. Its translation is CASSFVGSYNEQFF.

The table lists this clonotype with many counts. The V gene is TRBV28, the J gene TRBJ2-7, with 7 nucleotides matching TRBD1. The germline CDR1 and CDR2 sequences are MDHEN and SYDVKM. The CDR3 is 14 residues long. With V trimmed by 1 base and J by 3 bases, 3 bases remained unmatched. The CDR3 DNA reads TGTGCCAGCAGTTTATCTGCAGGGGGCTACGAGCAGTACTTC. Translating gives CASSLSAGGYEQYF. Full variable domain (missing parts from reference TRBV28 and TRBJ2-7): DVKVTQSSRYLVKRTGEKVFLECVQDMDHENMFWYRQDPGLGLRLIYFSYDVKMKEKGDIPEGYSVSREKKERFSLILESASTNQTSMYLCASSLSAGGYEQYFGPGTRLTVT.

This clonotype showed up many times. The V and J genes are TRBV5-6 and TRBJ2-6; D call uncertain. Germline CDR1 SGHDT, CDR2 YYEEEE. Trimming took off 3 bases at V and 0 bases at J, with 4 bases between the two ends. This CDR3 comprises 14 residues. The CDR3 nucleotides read TGTGCCAGCAGCTCCAGCTCTGGGGCCAACGTCCTGACTTTC. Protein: CASSSSSGANVLTF.

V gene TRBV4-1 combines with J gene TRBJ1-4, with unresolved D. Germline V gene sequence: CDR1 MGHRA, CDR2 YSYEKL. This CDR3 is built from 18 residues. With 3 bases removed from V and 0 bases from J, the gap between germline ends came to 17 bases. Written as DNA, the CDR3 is TGCGCCAGCAGCCAGCAACCCTCTAGGGTGGCAACTAATGAAAAACTGTTTTTT. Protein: CASSQQPSRVATNEKLFF.

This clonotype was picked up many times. The CDR3 DNA is TGCGCCAGCAGCTTGGTCGCGGGGAACACTGAAGCTTTCTTT. This encodes CASSLVAGNTEAFF. The J gene is TRBJ1-1, the V gene TRBV5-1; D not certain. The CDR3 spans 14 residues. Deletions cut 0 bases from V and 1 base from J, with 7 bases between. Germline assignment: CDR1 SGHRS and CDR2 YFSETQ.

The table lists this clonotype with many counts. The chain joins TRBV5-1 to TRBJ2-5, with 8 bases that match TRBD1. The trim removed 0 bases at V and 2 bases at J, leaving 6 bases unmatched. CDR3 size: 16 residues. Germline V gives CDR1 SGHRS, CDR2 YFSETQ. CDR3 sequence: CASSLAGTGEQETQYF. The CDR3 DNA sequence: TGCGCCAGCAGCTTGGCCGGGACAGGAGAACAAGAGACCCAGTACTTC.

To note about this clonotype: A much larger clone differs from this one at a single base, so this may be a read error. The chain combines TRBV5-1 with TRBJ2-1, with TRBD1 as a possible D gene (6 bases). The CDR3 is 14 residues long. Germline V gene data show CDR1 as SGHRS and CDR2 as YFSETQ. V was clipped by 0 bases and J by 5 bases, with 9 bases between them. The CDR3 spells CASSLGQADNEQFF. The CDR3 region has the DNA TGCGCCAGCAGCTTGGGACAGGCGGACAATGAGCAGTTCTTC.

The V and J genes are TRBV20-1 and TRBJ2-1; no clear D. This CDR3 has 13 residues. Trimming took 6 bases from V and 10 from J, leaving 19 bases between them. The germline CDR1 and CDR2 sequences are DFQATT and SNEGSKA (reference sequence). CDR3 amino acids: CSAAVKALGEQFF. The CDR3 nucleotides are TGCAGTGCCGCTGTCAAGGCCCTCGGCGAGCAGTTCTTC.

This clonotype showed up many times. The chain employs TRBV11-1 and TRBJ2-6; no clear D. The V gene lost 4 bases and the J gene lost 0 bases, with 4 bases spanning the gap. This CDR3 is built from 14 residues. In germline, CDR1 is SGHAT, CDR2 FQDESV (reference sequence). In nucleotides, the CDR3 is TGTGCCAGCAGCTCCCGCTCTGGGGCCAACGTCCTGACTTTC. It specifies CASSSRSGANVLTF.

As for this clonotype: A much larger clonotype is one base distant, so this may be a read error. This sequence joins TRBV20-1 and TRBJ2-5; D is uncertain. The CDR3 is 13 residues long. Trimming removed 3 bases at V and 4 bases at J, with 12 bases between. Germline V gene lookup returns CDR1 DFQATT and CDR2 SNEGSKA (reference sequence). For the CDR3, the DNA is TGCAGTGCTAGGGGGTTGGGTCGAGAGACCCAGTACTTC. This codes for CSARGLGRETQYF.

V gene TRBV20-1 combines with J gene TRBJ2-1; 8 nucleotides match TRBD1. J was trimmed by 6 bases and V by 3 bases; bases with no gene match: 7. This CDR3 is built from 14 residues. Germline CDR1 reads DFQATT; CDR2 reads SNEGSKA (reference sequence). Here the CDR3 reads CSARDRVGFNEQFF. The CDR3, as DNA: TGCAGTGCTAGGGACAGGGTAGGATTCAATGAGCAGTTCTTC.

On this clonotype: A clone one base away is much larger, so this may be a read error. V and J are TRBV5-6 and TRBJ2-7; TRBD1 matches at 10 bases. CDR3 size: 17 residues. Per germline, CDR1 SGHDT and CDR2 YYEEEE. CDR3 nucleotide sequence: TGTGTCAGCAGCAGCTGGGGGACAGGGGATTCCTCCTACGAGCAGTACTTC. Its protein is CVSSSWGTGDSSYEQYF. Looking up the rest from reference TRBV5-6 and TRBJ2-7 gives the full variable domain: DAGVTQSPTHLIKTRGQQVTLRCSPKSGHDTVSWYQQALGQGPQFIFQYYEEEERQRGNFPDRFSGHQFPNYSSELNVNALLLGDSALYLCVSSSWGTGDSSYEQYFGPGTRLTVT.

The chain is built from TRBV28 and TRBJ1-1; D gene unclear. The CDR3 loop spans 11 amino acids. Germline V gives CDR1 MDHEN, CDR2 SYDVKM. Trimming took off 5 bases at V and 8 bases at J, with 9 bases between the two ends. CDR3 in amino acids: CASSNLREAFF. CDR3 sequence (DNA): TGTGCCAGCAGTAATTTGAGAGAAGCTTTCTTT.

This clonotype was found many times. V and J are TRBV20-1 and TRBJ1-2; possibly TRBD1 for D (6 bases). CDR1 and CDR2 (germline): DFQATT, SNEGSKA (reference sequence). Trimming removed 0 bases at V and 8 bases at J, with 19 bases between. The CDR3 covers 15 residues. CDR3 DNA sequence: TGCAGTGCTAGAGACAGGGGCGGCTTTTCGGGCGGCTACACCTTC. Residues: CSARDRGGFSGGYTF.

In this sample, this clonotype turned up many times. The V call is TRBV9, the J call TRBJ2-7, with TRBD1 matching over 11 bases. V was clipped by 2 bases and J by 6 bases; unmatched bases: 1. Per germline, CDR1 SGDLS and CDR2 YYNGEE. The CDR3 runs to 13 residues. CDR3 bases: TGTGCCAGCAGCGTCGGGACAGGGGGCGAGCAGTACTTC. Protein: CASSVGTGGEQYF.

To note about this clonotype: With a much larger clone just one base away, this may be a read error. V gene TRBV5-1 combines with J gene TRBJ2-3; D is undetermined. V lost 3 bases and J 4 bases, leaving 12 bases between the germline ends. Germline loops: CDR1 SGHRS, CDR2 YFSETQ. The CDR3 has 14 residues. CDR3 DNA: TGCGCCAGCAGCTACGGGTGGCCGTCAGATACGCAGTATTTT. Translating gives CASSYGWPSDTQYF.

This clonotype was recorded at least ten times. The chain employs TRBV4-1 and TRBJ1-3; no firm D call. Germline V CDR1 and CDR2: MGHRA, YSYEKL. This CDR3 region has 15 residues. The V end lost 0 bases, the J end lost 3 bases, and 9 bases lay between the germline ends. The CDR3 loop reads CASSQDTAVGNTIYF. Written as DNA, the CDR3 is TGCGCCAGCAGCCAAGATACGGCCGTTGGAAACACCATATATTTT.

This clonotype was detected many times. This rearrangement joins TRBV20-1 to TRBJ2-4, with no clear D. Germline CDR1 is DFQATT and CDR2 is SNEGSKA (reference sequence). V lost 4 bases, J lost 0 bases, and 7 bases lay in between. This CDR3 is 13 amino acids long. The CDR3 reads CSAIGSAKNIQYF. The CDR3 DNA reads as TGCAGTGCTATTGGCTCAGCCAAAAACATTCAGTACTTC.

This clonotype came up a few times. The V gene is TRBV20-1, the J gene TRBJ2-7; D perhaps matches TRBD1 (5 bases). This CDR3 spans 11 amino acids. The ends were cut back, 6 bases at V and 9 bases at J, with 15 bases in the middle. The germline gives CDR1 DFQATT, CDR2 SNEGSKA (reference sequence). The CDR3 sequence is CSADPGIRQYF. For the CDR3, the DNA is TGCAGTGCCGACCCAGGGATTCGGCAGTACTTC.